This TCR beta chain originates from a study of T cell repertoires in cytomegalovirus infection. About the research overall: Public TCR beta signature analysis indicated the presence of both CMV infection and matching HLA type.

MiXCR, run by TCRdb on the reads, gives a single entry per CDR3 protein. The sample has approximately 170,000 distinct CDR3 sequences, roughly a sixth seen once. Germline V CDR1 and CDR2: SGHTA, FQGNSA. V was shortened by 1 base and J by 3 bases, with 16 bases between the two germline ends. CDR3 size: 17 residues. The chain is built from TRBV7-2 and TRBJ2-4, with D unclear. This TCR was sampled from a human donor in good health (CMV status not recorded). Some clones in this sample may be carry-over from other donors' samples. Sequenced input: CD8+ T cells from PBMCs. CDR3 nucleotide sequence: TGTGCCAGCAGCTTAGAAGGTTCTGGGGAAGTCAAAAACATTCAGTACTTC. It translates to CASSLEGSGEVKNIQYF.